Shown below are 21 T cell receptor beta chains from a single sample sequenced in a study of cytomegalovirus exposure and HLA in healthy donors (dated by TCRdb to 2016 to 2017). The method behind the library was the immunoSEQ multiplex PCR assay. TCRdb carries this immuneACCESS record with in-frame sequences only. Its versions omit some clonotypes, under half of them owing to an unresolved V gene in the studies checked, with the rest unexplained. The sample table shows fewer than 350,000 clones, and approximately 87% are seen once. The ten top clones hold roughly 0.93% of the sample. The sequenced sample consisted of PBMCs. The receptors were sampled from a woman aged 18-35 years in good health and CMV-seronegative.

The V gene is TRBV30, the J gene TRBJ1-1, with D perhaps TRBD1 (5 bases). CDR1 and CDR2 from the germline V gene are GTSNPN and SVGIG (reference sequence). This CDR3 comprises 12 residues. The V and J ends lost 2 bases and 5 bases respectively, with 9 bases between them. Here the CDR3 DNA reads TGTGCCTGGAGTACGGGGGTAACTGAAGCTTTCTTT. It specifies CAWSTGVTEAFF. The full variable domain, completed using reference TRBV30 and TRBJ1-1, is SQTIHQWPATLVQPVGSPLSLECTVEGTSNPNLYWYRQAAGRGLQLLFYSVGIGQISSEVPQNLSASRPQDRQFILSSKKLLLSDSGFYLCAWSTGVTEAFFGQGTRLTVV.

J is TRBJ2-3 and V is TRBV2; D is unresolved. The CDR3 is 17 amino acids. Per germline, CDR1 SNHLY and CDR2 FYNNEI. Trimming pared 0 bases from V and 1 base from J, leaving 14 bases between. The CDR3 DNA follows: TGTGCCAGCAGTGAAGCGCTAGGTAGCCCTCGCACAGATACGCAGTATTTT. Its translation is CASSEALGSPRTDTQYF.

The chain is built from TRBV7-2 and TRBJ2-5, with TRBD2 matching 10 bases. CDR1 and CDR2 from the germline V gene are SGHTA and FQGNSA. J was trimmed by 2 bases and V by 6 bases; bases with no gene match: 9. The length of the CDR3 is 16 residues. The CDR3 is CASSRLLAGAQETQYF. The CDR3, as DNA: TGTGCCAGCAGTCGACTTCTAGCGGGAGCTCAAGAGACCCAGTACTTC.

V and J are TRBV5-1 and TRBJ2-1; 8 bases are a match to TRBD2. This CDR3 has 16 amino acids. Germline values: CDR1 SGHRS, CDR2 YFSETQ. The V segment lost 3 bases and the J segment 2 bases; nucleotides outside the gene matches: 7. For the CDR3, the DNA is TGCGCCAGCAGCTACCTCAGCGGGAGTACCTACAATGAGCAGTTCTTC. It encodes CASSYLSGSTYNEQFF.

The chain has TRBV14 and TRBJ2-5; 11 bases fit TRBD2. This CDR3 has 17 residues. From germline, CDR1 is SGHDN and CDR2 FVKESK. V shed 0 bases and J 7 bases; nucleotides not matched to a gene: 10. CDR3 DNA: TGTGCCAGCAGCCAAGAGACTAGCGGGGATATAGAGGGGACCCAGTACTTC. It yields the protein CASSQETSGDIEGTQYF.

The CDR3 bases are TGCGCCAGCAGCTACGGAGACTCTGGAAACACCATATATTTT. Its translation is CASSYGDSGNTIYF. The V and J genes are TRBV5-1 and TRBJ1-3, with D hard to call. CDR3 size: 14 residues. Trimming left V 3 bases short and J 0 bases short, with 7 bases between. The germline V gene has CDR1 SGHRS and CDR2 YFSETQ.

This CDR3 reads CSVVLWGESDGYTF. The DNA of the CDR3 is TGCAGCGTTGTACTTTGGGGGGAGTCGGACGGCTACACCTTC. The chain joins TRBV29-1 to TRBJ1-2; perhaps TRBD1 as D (5 bases). Per the germline V gene, CDR1 is SQVTM and CDR2 is ANQGSEA. V lost 4 bases to trimming and J lost 8 bases, with 20 bases between them. The CDR3 totals 14 residues.

This clone was observed a few times. This chain connects TRBV6-1 to TRBJ1-2; D is uncertain. V lost 0 bases and J lost 2, with 10 bases in between. The germline CDR1 and CDR2 sequences are MNHNS and SASEGT. The CDR3 is made up of 15 amino acids. The CDR3 region has the DNA TGTGCCAGCAGTGAAGCGCATAACCTAAACTATGGCTACACCTTC. Translated, it gives CASSEAHNLNYGYTF.

The genes are TRBV7-4 and TRBJ2-1; TRBD2 matches at 14 bases. This CDR3 comprises 21 residues. V shed 3 bases and J 2 bases; nucleotides not matched to a gene: 15. From germline, CDR1 is SGHVT and CDR2 SQSDAQ. CDR3 residues: CASSLGPPGLAGVRAYNEQFF. DNA of the CDR3: TGTGCCAGCAGCTTGGGGCCTCCGGGACTAGCGGGAGTACGAGCCTACAATGAGCAGTTCTTC.

J is TRBJ2-2 and V is TRBV14; no firm D call. Looked up from germline, CDR1 is SGHDN and CDR2 is FVKESK. V was trimmed by 4 bases and J by 7 bases, leaving 13 bases between them. The length of the CDR3 is 14 residues. CDR3 region: CASSPLDFGGELFF. For the CDR3, the DNA is TGTGCCAGCAGCCCCTTAGACTTCGGCGGGGAGCTGTTTTTT.

The chain has TRBV7-2 and TRBJ2-6; the match to TRBD1 covers 11 bases. The germline V gene encodes CDR1 SGHTA and CDR2 FQGNSA. V dropped 0 bases and J dropped 2; count of bases not matched to a gene: 9. The CDR3 consists of 20 residues. CDR3 DNA: TGTGCCAGCAGCTTAGCTCTATTTCCGGGACAGGGGGCTGGGGCCAACGTCCTGACTTTC. This translates into CASSLALFPGQGAGANVLTF.

The genes are TRBV2 and TRBJ2-5, with 9 bases matching TRBD2. The CDR3 length is 13 residues. V gave up 7 bases and J gave up 3 bases; unmatched junction bases: 3. Per the germline V gene, CDR1 is SNHLY and CDR2 is FYNNEI. The CDR3 DNA reads as TGTGCCAGCAATTTAGCGGGAGAAGAGACCCAGTACTTC. Translation: CASNLAGEETQYF.

The chain recombines TRBV4-1 with TRBJ2-7; 9 positions agree with TRBD1. The CDR3 runs 15 residues. With V trimmed by 3 bases and J by 4 bases, 7 bases remained unmatched. Germline lookup yields CDR1 MGHRA and CDR2 YSYEKL. The CDR3 loop is CASSHPGQGVYEQYF. The CDR3, as DNA: TGCGCCAGCAGCCACCCGGGACAGGGCGTGTACGAGCAGTACTTC.

This clone was seen just once. The chain is built from TRBV10-3 and TRBJ1-2, with D maybe TRBD1 (5 bases). Trimming pared 10 bases from V and 4 bases from J, leaving 28 bases between. CDR1 is ENHRY, CDR2 SYGVKD, per germline. This CDR3 spans 17 amino acids. The CDR3 coding sequence is TGTGCCACCAAAATAGCCCGAGACAGATCTTTCGCCTATGGCTACACCTTC. This sequence encodes CATKIARDRSFAYGYTF.

The gene calls are TRBV27 and TRBJ1-3, with D maybe TRBD1 (6 bases). Trimming stripped 6 bases from V and 0 bases from J, with 9 bases between. This CDR3 is 14 amino acids long. Per germline, CDR1 MNHEY and CDR2 SMNVEV (reference sequence). CDR3 in amino acids: CASRDSYSGNTIYF. Here the CDR3 DNA reads TGTGCCAGCAGGGACAGCTACTCTGGAAACACCATATATTTT.

This chain uses TRBV30 with TRBJ2-1, with unresolved D. The germline V gene encodes CDR1 GTSNPN and CDR2 SVGIG (reference sequence). The CDR3 is 18 amino acids. Trimming took 4 bases from V and 8 from J, leaving 30 bases between them. DNA of the CDR3: TGTGCCTGGATGCTACGGCATTGGATGCGGTCCGGTGGTTATGAGCAGTTCTTC. Amino acids: CAWMLRHWMRSGGYEQFF.

The chain recombines TRBV5-1 with TRBJ1-1; D not resolved. The CDR3 totals 13 residues. Per the germline V gene, CDR1 is SGHRS and CDR2 is YFSETQ. The V and J ends lost 2 bases and 0 bases respectively, with 5 bases between them. The CDR3 DNA reads as TGCGCCAGCAGCTTCCAGATGAACACTGAAGCTTTCTTT. Amino acids: CASSFQMNTEAFF.

The chain carries TRBV27 and TRBJ1-4; D is unresolved. This CDR3 spans 16 amino acids. V was shortened by 2 bases and J by 0 bases, with 10 bases between the two germline ends. Germline loops: CDR1 MNHEY, CDR2 SMNVEV (reference sequence). The CDR3 region is CASSLQARATNEKLFF. CDR3 coding DNA: TGTGCCAGCAGTTTACAGGCCCGTGCAACTAATGAAAAACTGTTTTTT. Drawing the rest from reference TRBV27 and TRBJ1-4, the complete variable domain is EAQVTQNPRYLITVTGKKLTVTCSQNMNHEYMSWYRQDPGLGLRQIYYSMNVEVTDKGDVPEGYKVSRKEKRNFPLILESPSPNQTSLYFCASSLQARATNEKLFFGSGTQLSVL.

The gene calls are TRBV4-2 and TRBJ2-5, with 10 nucleotides matching TRBD2. The CDR3 spans 17 residues. CDR1 LGHNA and CDR2 YNFKEQ come from the germline V gene. J lost 0 bases, V lost 0 bases, and 4 bases had no gene match. The CDR3 bases are TGTGCCAGCAGCCAAGATCCGGGACTAGCGTACCAAGAGACCCAGTACTTC. Its translation is CASSQDPGLAYQETQYF.

J is TRBJ2-3 and V is TRBV29-1; 7 bases fit TRBD1. J gave up 1 base and V 4 bases, and 5 bases lay outside the gene matches. CDR3 length equals 14 residues. Germline CDR1 is SQVTM and CDR2 is ANQGSEA. The CDR3 DNA reads TGCAGCGTTGTCCGCCAGGGGGGCACAGATACGCAGTATTTT. Residues: CSVVRQGGTDTQYF.

The V call is TRBV7-2, the J call TRBJ1-2; the D gene is possibly TRBD1 (6 bases). There are 19 residues in the CDR3. V shed 1 base and J shed 4 bases, with 25 bases lying between them. Germline CDR1 is SGHTA and CDR2 is FQGNSA. This chain's CDR3 is CASSLVIGQSRKPSYGYTF. The DNA for the CDR3 is TGTGCCAGCAGCTTAGTCATCGGACAGTCAAGGAAGCCTAGCTATGGCTACACCTTC. The variable domain in full, completed from reference TRBV7-2 and TRBJ1-2, reads GAGVSQSPSNKVTEKGKDVELRCDPISGHTALYWYRQSLGQGLEFLIYFQGNSAPDKSGLPSDRFSAERTGGSVSTLTIQRTQQEDSAVYLCASSLVIGQSRKPSYGYTFGSGTRLTVV.